Listed below are T cell receptor beta chains from one sample, sequenced in a study of T cell repertoires in cytomegalovirus infection. TCRdb called the reads again in MiXCR, with one record for every CDR3 protein. The repertoire includes about 530,000 distinct CDR3 sequences, around 27% of them detected once, and about 13% sits in the top ten. Specimen: PBMCs. Every receptor here comes from a human donor in good health (CMV status not recorded). Some clones in this sample may be carry-over from other donors' samples. The CDR3 runs from the conserved cysteine through the conserved F or W. Fields, in order: D gene, V gene, J gene, clone size, CDR3 DNA, CDR3 protein. D genes are given only for firm matches. Expanded clones get a size class; other rows say once, few or many, or leave the size out.

TRBD2,TRBV12-3/TRBV12-4,TRBJ2-3,.,TGTGCCAGCAGTTCGGGACTAGCGGGACGGTTCACGCAGTATTTT,CASSSGLAGRFTQYF
.,TRBV27,TRBJ1-5,.,TGTGCCAGCAGTCCCCGGGACCGGTCGGGTCAGCCCCAGCATTTT,CASSPRDRSGQPQHF
.,TRBV6-2/TRBV6-3,TRBJ1-5,once,TGTGCCAGCAGCCCGGCTGTAGGGGCTCCCAATCAGCCCCAGCATTTT,CASSPAVGAPNQPQHF
.,TRBV18,TRBJ2-7,.,TGTGCCAGCTCACCTGGGACGTACTACGAGCAGTACTTC,CASSPGTYYEQYF
.,TRBV7-2,TRBJ2-1,many,TGTGCCAGCAGCCGTACTAGTCTACGTTATCAGCAGTTCTTC,CASSRTSLRYQQFF
TRBD2,TRBV6-5,TRBJ2-4,.,TGTGCCAGCAGTTACTCGGCTAGCGGGAGTCGGAACATTCAGTACTTC,CASSYSASGSRNIQYF
.,TRBV12-3/TRBV12-4,TRBJ2-3,.,TGTGCCAGCAGTTTGTCCACGAAAAACACAGATACGCAGTATTTT,CASSLSTKNTDTQYF
TRBD2,TRBV10-3,TRBJ2-1,many,TGTGCCATCAGTGAGCGGAGACTAGCGGGAGAAAGCAATGAGCAGTTCTTC,CAISERRLAGESNEQFF
TRBD1,TRBV12-3/TRBV12-4,TRBJ1-3,few,TGTGCCAGCAGAGGGACAGGGAGGTTGTCTGGAAACACCATATATTTT,CASRGTGRLSGNTIYF
.,TRBV12-3/TRBV12-4,TRBJ2-1,.,TGTGCCAGCAGTTTGCTAGGGGGCGGGGGGCAGTTCTTC,CASSLLGGGGQFF
TRBD2,TRBV7-8,TRBJ2-3,many,TGTGCCAGCAGCATGGGAAGTGGGACTAGCGGGAGTGTAGATACGCAGTATTTT,CASSMGSGTSGSVDTQYF
.,TRBV7-9,TRBJ2-1,many,TGTGCCAGCAGTCGTCGCGATGAGCAGTTCTTC,CASSRRDEQFF
.,TRBV19,TRBJ1-5,few,TGTGCCAGCAGGCCCATGTGGAGGGAAAATAATCAGCCCCAGCATTTT,CASRPMWRENNQPQHF
.,TRBV7-2,TRBJ2-5,.,TGTGCCAGCAGCGCGAATAGGGAGACCCAGTACTTC,CASSANRETQYF
TRBD1,TRBV28,TRBJ2-1,few,TGTGCCAGCAGTCCAGACAGGGTGGACTACAATGAGCAGTTCTTC,CASSPDRVDYNEQFF
.,TRBV19,TRBJ2-4,.,TGTGCCAGTAGCGTCGAGGGAAACATTCAGTACTTC,CASSVEGNIQYF
TRBD2,TRBV5-6,TRBJ2-1,.,TGTGCCAGCAGCTCAGGACTAGATCGGAATGAGCAGTTCTTC,CASSSGLDRNEQFF
.,TRBV18,TRBJ1-6,.,TGTGCCAGCTCACCACGGGGGGCAGATAATTCACCCCTCCACTTT,CASSPRGADNSPLHF
.,TRBV5-1,TRBJ2-6,.,TGCGCCAGCAGCCAAACGGGACAAAAGTCTGGGGCCAACGTCCTGACTTTC,CASSQTGQKSGANVLTF
.,TRBV7-2,TRBJ2-1,many,TGTGCCAGCAGAAAGGGCGGACCGGCAGGGGGGAATGAGCAGTTCTTC,CASRKGGPAGGNEQFF
TRBD2,TRBV6-2/TRBV6-3,TRBJ2-5,.,TGTGCCAGCAGTTACGAGGCGGGAGATGAAGAGACCCAGTACTTC,CASSYEAGDEETQYF
TRBD1,TRBV19,TRBJ1-1,few,TGTGCCAGTAGTATAGACTCACTAGGGACAGGGAGCACTGAAGCTTTCTTT,CASSIDSLGTGSTEAFF
.,TRBV4-1,TRBJ2-2,.,TGCGCCAGCAGCCAAGTGAGTGACACCGGGGAGCTGTTTTTT,CASSQVSDTGELFF
TRBD2,TRBV7-9,TRBJ2-1,many,TGTGCCAGCAGACGCCACGGGAGGGGCAATGAGCAGTTCTTC,CASRRHGRGNEQFF
TRBD1,TRBV6-5,TRBJ2-2,.,TGTGCCAGCAGGCAATCAGGGGGTCCCGGGGAGCTGTTTTTT,CASRQSGGPGELFF
.,TRBV20-1,TRBJ2-3,.,TGCAGTGCTAGAGATTCGGCAGATACGCAGTATTTT,CSARDSADTQYF
TRBD2,TRBV20-1,TRBJ2-3,.,TGCAGTGCTGGCCAACCTAGCGGGAGTCCGACAGATACGCAGTATTTT,CSAGQPSGSPTDTQYF
.,TRBV12-3/TRBV12-4,TRBJ1-4,few,TGTGCCAGCCGTCTCGGGGGGCAGCGTGAAAAACTGTTTTTT,CASRLGGQREKLFF
TRBD2,TRBV20-1,TRBJ2-7,.,TGCAGTGCTGGAGGGACTAGTCCCTACGAGCAGTACTTC,CSAGGTSPYEQYF
.,TRBV12-3/TRBV12-4,TRBJ2-1,few,TGTGCCAGCAGTTTATCCCAGCATGAGCAGTTCTTC,CASSLSQHEQFF
.,TRBV20-1,TRBJ2-3,few,TGCAGTGCTTCTAGCGACACAGATACGCAGTATTTT,CSASSDTDTQYF
TRBD2,TRBV4-2,TRBJ2-1,few,TGTGCCAGCAGCCAAGTCCCGGGACTAGCGGACAATGAGCAGTTCTTC,CASSQVPGLADNEQFF
.,TRBV12-3/TRBV12-4,TRBJ1-3,.,TGTGCCAGCAGTTTAGAGCAATCTGGAAACACCATATATTTT,CASSLEQSGNTIYF
.,TRBV10-3,TRBJ1-4,.,TGTGCCATCAGTGCAGGGACAAAAAGTGGCGGTGAAAAACTGTTTTTT,CAISAGTKSGGEKLFF
.,TRBV7-8,TRBJ1-1,many,TGTGCCAGCAGCTCACAGGGTACTGAAGCTTTCTTT,CASSSQGTEAFF
.,TRBV7-3,TRBJ2-2,many,TGTGCCAGCAGCTCAACTAGGTCCGGGGAGCTGTTTTTT,CASSSTRSGELFF
.,TRBV9,TRBJ1-1,.,TGTGCCAGCAGCGTAAGGCGCTCTGGCGGAAGAACTGAAGCTTTCTTT,CASSVRRSGGRTEAFF
TRBD1,TRBV11-2,TRBJ1-2,few,TGTGCCAGCAGCTTAGACCAGGGGGCGGACTATGGCTACACCTTC,CASSLDQGADYGYTF
TRBD2,TRBV2,TRBJ2-1,.,TGTGCCAGCTCGCAACTAGCGGGAGGTGATGAGCAGTTCTTC,CASSQLAGGDEQFF
TRBD2,TRBV7-8,TRBJ2-2,.,TGTGCCAGCAGTTCAGCGGGAAGTTGGACCGGGGAGCTGTTTTTT,CASSSAGSWTGELFF